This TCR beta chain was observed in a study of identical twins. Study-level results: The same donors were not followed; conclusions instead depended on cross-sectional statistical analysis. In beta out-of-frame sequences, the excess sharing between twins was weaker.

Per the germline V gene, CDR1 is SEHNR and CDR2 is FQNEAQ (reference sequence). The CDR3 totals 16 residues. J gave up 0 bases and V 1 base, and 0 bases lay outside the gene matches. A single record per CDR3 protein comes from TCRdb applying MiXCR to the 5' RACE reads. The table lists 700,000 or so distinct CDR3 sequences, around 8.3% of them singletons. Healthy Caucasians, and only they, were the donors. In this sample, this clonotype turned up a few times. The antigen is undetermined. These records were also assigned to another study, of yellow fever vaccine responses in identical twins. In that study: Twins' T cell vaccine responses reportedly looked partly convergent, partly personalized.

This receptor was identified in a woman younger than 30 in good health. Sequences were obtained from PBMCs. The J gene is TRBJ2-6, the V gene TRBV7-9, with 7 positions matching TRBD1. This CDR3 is CASSLGQGSGANVLTF. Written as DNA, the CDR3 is TGTGCCAGCAGCTTAGGACAGGGCTCTGGGGCCAACGTCCTGACTTTC.